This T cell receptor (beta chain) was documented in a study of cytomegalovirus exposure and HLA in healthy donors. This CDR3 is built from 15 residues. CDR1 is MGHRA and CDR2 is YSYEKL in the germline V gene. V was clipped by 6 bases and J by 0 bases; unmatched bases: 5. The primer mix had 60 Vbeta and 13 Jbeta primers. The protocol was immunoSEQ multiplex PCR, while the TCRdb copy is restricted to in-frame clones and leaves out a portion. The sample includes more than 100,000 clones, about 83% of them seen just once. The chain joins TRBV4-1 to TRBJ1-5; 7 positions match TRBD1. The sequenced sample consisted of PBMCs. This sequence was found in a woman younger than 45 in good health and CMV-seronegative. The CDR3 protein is CASRPDRYSNQPQHF. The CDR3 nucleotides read TGCGCCAGCAGACCGGACAGGTATAGCAATCAGCCCCAGCATTTT.